This is a list of T cell receptor beta chains from one sample in a study of blood T cells in healthy people across ages. TCRdb ran MiXCR on the 5' RACE reads and lists one entry per CDR3 protein. The sample has 650,000 to 800,000 distinct CDR3 sequences, 44% seen once. The specimen sequenced was blood. These receptors all stem from a man aged 55 to 70 in good health. Both conserved end residues are part of each CDR3. The D gene is left open where the match is weak. Expanded clones are given a class, and other clones once, few, many or no size at all.

clone_size,j_call,d_call,v_call,cdr3_aa,cdr3_nt
few,TRBJ1-5,TRBD1,TRBV15,CATSSIGQGKSNQPQHF,TGTGCCACCAGCAGTATCGGACAGGGGAAGAGCAATCAGCCCCAGCATTTT
many,TRBJ2-5,TRBD2,TRBV7-2,CASSTTGGQETQYF,TGTGCCAGCAGCACCACGGGGGGACAAGAGACCCAGTACTTC
.,TRBJ2-1,.,TRBV7-2,CASSLGGLLATNEQFF,TGTGCCAGCAGCTTAGGCGGCCTCCTAGCCACCAATGAGCAGTTCTTC
.,TRBJ2-7,.,TRBV28,CASRIRGRSSYEQYF,TGTGCCAGCAGGATCAGGGGCCGTAGCTCCTACGAGCAGTACTTC
.,TRBJ2-5,.,TRBV12-3/TRBV12-4,CASSWGLAGTPRTQYF,TGTGCCAGCAGTTGGGGGTTAGCCGGGACCCCCAGAACCCAGTACTTC
few,TRBJ2-7,TRBD2,TRBV7-2,CASSLGSGGSYNEQYF,TGTGCCAGCAGCTTAGGGAGTGGCGGGAGCTACAATGAGCAGTACTTC
.,TRBJ2-7,.,TRBV30,CAWSRTEFEQYF,TGTGCCTGGAGTAGGACAGAGTTCGAGCAGTACTTC
.,TRBJ2-1,TRBD1,TRBV9,CAGSMTGGGYNEQFF,TGTGCCGGCAGCATGACAGGGGGCGGTTACAATGAGCAGTTCTTC
.,TRBJ1-1,TRBD1,TRBV9,CASSVGTGMAFF,TGTGCCAGCAGCGTCGGGACAGGGATGGCTTTCTTT
few,TRBJ2-7,TRBD2,TRBV15,CATAPGLADYEQYF,TGTGCCACCGCGCCGGGACTAGCGGACTACGAGCAGTACTTC
many,TRBJ2-5,TRBD1,TRBV10-3,CAISGTGRPETQYF,TGTGCCATCAGTGGGACAGGGAGGCCGGAGACCCAGTACTTC
few,TRBJ2-7,TRBD2,TRBV4-3,CASSQEWPSGGRSSYEQYF,TGCGCCAGCAGCCAAGAGTGGCCTAGCGGGGGCCGGAGCTCCTACGAGCAGTACTTC
once,TRBJ1-1,.,TRBV5-1,CASSSTGSYTEAFF,TGCGCCAGCAGCTCGACCGGGTCCTACACTGAAGCTTTCTTT
.,TRBJ2-1,.,TRBV5-6,CASSSFRDLGYNEQFF,TGTGCCAGCAGCTCCTTCCGGGACTTAGGATACAATGAGCAGTTCTTC
.,TRBJ2-4,TRBD1,TRBV28,CASSSQGQGGSDIQYF,TGTGCCAGCAGTTCCCAAGGACAGGGAGGTTCGGACATTCAGTACTTC
.,TRBJ2-1,.,TRBV18,CASSPPTHRVGDEQFF,TGTGCCAGCTCACCACCGACGCACAGGGTAGGTGATGAGCAGTTCTTC
.,TRBJ2-3,TRBD2,TRBV20-1,CSARRAGLAGDGTQYF,TGCAGTGCTAGGAGGGCCGGACTAGCGGGGGACGGTACGCAGTATTTT
.,TRBJ2-7,TRBD2,TRBV4-3,CASSQVAGGTYNEQYF,TGCGCCAGCAGCCAAGTAGCGGGAGGGACATACAATGAGCAGTACTTC
few,TRBJ1-2,.,TRBV9,CASSVARVVQGGYGYTF,TGTGCCAGCAGCGTAGCCCGGGTAGTGCAGGGTGGCTATGGCTACACCTTC
few,TRBJ2-5,TRBD2,TRBV5-1,CASSLGVAGAQETQYF,TGCGCCAGCAGCTTAGGAGTAGCGGGTGCCCAAGAGACCCAGTACTTC
few,TRBJ2-2,.,TRBV27,CASSPSGTSNTGELFF,TGTGCCAGCAGTCCCTCCGGGACATCGAACACCGGGGAGCTGTTTTTT
many,TRBJ2-1,.,TRBV6-1,CASSRTPYNEQFF,TGTGCCAGCAGCAGGACACCCTACAATGAGCAGTTCTTC
few,TRBJ2-3,.,TRBV4-1,CASSQEGTLGTDTQYF,TGCGCCAGCAGCCAAGAAGGAACCCTCGGCACAGATACGCAGTATTTT
.,TRBJ2-5,.,TRBV7-9,CASTIGGETQYF,TGTGCCAGCACCATAGGTGGGGAGACCCAGTACTTC
.,TRBJ2-2,.,TRBV5-5,CASSLVDSDTGELFF,TGTGCCAGCAGCTTGGTTGACAGTGACACCGGGGAGCTGTTTTTT
few,TRBJ2-5,TRBD2,TRBV6-1,CASGRPSGGALETQYF,TGTGCCAGCGGAAGACCTAGCGGGGGGGCATTAGAGACCCAGTACTTC
few,TRBJ2-3,TRBD2,TRBV7-3,CASSSAGGPGMSDTQYF,TGTGCCAGCAGCTCGGCGGGGGGGCCAGGTATGAGCGATACGCAGTATTTT
.,TRBJ2-7,TRBD1,TRBV5-1,CASSVGTVNEQYF,TGCGCCAGCAGCGTCGGGACAGTCAATGAGCAGTACTTC
.,TRBJ1-5,.,TRBV12-3/TRBV12-4,CASTPGGAQPQHF,TGTGCCAGCACTCCCGGTGGGGCTCAGCCCCAGCATTTT
.,TRBJ2-3,TRBD2,TRBV4-1,CASSQVSGGALGDTQYF,TGCGCCAGCAGCCAAGTTAGCGGGGGGGCCCTCGGAGATACGCAGTATTTT
.,TRBJ1-5,.,TRBV6-1,CASSPDLPGQTSNQPQHF,TGTGCCAGCAGCCCCGACCTGCCGGGACAAACTAGCAATCAGCCCCAGCATTTT
.,TRBJ2-3,TRBD2,TRBV12-3/TRBV12-4,CASRTSGRADTQYF,TGTGCCAGCAGAACTAGCGGAAGAGCAGATACGCAGTATTTT
.,TRBJ2-3,TRBD2,TRBV4-3,CASSQSGTSGVSTDTQYF,TGCGCCAGCAGCCAATCGGGGACTAGCGGGGTCAGCACAGATACGCAGTATTTT
.,TRBJ1-1,.,TRBV5-1,CASYSRPENTEAFF,TGCGCCAGTTATTCCAGGCCGGAGAACACTGAAGCTTTCTTT
.,TRBJ2-1,TRBD1,TRBV28,CASNLRQGSIFDEQFF,TGTGCCAGCAACCTTCGACAGGGCTCCATTTTCGATGAGCAGTTCTTC
.,TRBJ2-3,TRBD2,TRBV6-2/TRBV6-3,CASSYPTSGGMTDTQYF,TGTGCCAGCAGTTACCCCACTAGCGGGGGGATGACAGATACGCAGTATTTT
.,TRBJ1-1,.,TRBV4-3,CASSQDRGKNTEAFF,TGCGCCAGCAGCCAAGATAGGGGAAAGAACACTGAAGCTTTCTTT
.,TRBJ2-7,.,TRBV7-2,CASSPVGSSSYEQYF,TGTGCCAGCAGCCCCGTTGGATCGAGCTCCTACGAGCAGTACTTC
many,TRBJ2-5,TRBD1,TRBV6-5,CASSQQGGETQYF,TGTGCCAGCAGCCAACAGGGGGGAGAGACCCAGTACTTC
few,TRBJ2-3,.,TRBV9,CASSVGGSADTQYF,TGTGCCAGCAGCGTAGGAGGTAGCGCAGATACGCAGTATTTT
.,TRBJ2-1,.,TRBV2,CASSEARGFYEQFF,TGTGCCAGCAGTGAAGCGCGGGGATTCTACGAGCAGTTCTTC
few,TRBJ2-4,TRBD2,TRBV5-1,CASSLGGRGRGNIQYF,TGCGCCAGCAGCTTGGGCGGGAGGGGCCGAGGGAACATTCAGTACTTC
.,TRBJ2-5,TRBD1,TRBV3-1,CVSSRTLGQKETQYF,TGTGTCAGCAGCCGAACCTTGGGACAGAAAGAGACCCAGTACTTC
few,TRBJ2-1,TRBD1,TRBV27,CASSPTGVYNEQFF,TGTGCCAGCAGTCCTACAGGGGTTTACAATGAGCAGTTCTTC
.,TRBJ2-4,.,TRBV10-3,CAISEDGKNIQYF,TGTGCCATCAGTGAGGACGGTAAAAACATTCAGTACTTC
.,TRBJ2-5,.,TRBV14,CASSQVCTRSETQYF,TGTGCCAGCAGCCAAGTTTGTACTAGATCCGAGACCCAGTACTTC
few,TRBJ2-7,TRBD1,TRBV29-1,CSVEADRAAEQYF,TGCAGCGTTGAAGCGGACAGGGCGGCCGAGCAGTACTTC
.,TRBJ2-7,.,TRBV7-9,CASSLGVPPYEQYF,TGTGCCAGCAGCTTAGGTGTGCCGCCCTACGAGCAGTACTTC
few,TRBJ2-7,.,TRBV7-3,CASSSSGVSEQYF,TGTGCCAGCAGCTCATCCGGGGTCTCCGAGCAGTACTTC
.,TRBJ1-1,.,TRBV29-1,CSVVQQLNTEAFF,TGCAGCGTTGTTCAACAGTTGAACACTGAAGCTTTCTTT
.,TRBJ2-7,TRBD1,TRBV9,CASSSQGADEQYF,TGTGCCAGTTCTTCACAGGGGGCCGACGAGCAGTACTTC